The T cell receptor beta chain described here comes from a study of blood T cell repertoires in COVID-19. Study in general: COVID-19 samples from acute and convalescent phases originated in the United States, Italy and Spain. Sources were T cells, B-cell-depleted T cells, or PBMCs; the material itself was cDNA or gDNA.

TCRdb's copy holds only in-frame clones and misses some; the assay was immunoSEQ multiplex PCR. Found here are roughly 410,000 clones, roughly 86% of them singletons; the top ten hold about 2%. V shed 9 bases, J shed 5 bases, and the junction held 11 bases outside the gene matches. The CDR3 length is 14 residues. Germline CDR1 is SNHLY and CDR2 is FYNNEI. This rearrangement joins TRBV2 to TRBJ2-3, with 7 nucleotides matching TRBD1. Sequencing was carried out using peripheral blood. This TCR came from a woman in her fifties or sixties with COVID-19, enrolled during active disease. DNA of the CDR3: TGTGCCAGTAAGGGGGCGAGTGTTGTAGATACGCAGTATTTT. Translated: CASKGASVVDTQYF.